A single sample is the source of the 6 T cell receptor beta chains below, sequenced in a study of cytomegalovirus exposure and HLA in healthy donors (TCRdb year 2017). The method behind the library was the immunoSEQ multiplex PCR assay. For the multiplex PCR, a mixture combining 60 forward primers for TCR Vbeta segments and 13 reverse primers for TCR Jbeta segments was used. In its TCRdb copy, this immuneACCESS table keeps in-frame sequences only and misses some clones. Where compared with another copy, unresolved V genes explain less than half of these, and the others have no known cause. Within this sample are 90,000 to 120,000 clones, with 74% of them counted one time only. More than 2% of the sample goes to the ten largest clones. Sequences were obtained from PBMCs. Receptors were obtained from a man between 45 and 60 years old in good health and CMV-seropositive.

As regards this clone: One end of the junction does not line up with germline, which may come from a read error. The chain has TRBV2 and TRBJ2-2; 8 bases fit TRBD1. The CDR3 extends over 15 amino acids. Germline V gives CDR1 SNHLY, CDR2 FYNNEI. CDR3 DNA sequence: TGTGCCAGCAGAGAAGACAGGGGCGGTGGCGGGGAGCTGTTTTTT. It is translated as CASREDRGGGGELFF.

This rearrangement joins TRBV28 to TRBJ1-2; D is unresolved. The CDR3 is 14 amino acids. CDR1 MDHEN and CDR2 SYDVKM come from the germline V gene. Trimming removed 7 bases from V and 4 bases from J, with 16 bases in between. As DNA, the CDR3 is TGTGCCAGCAATATGGAGGCGGCGGGCTATGGCTACACCTTC. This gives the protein CASNMEAAGYGYTF.

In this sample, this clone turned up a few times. CDR3 loop: CASSPRGGAVKNIQYF. The CDR3 region has the DNA TGTGCCAGCAGCCCCCGTGGGGGGGCGGTCAAAAACATTCAGTACTTC. The chain has TRBV9 and TRBJ2-4, with D perhaps TRBD2 (7 bases). There are 16 residues in the CDR3. V was shortened by 4 bases and J by 3 bases, with 17 bases between the two germline ends. CDR1 is SGDLS and CDR2 is YYNGEE in the germline V gene.

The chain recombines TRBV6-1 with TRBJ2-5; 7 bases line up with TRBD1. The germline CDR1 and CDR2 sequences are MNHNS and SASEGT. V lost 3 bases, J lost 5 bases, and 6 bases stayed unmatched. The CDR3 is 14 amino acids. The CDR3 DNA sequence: TGTGCCAGCAGTGACCTACAGGGGCAGGAGACCCAGTACTTC. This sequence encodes CASSDLQGQETQYF.

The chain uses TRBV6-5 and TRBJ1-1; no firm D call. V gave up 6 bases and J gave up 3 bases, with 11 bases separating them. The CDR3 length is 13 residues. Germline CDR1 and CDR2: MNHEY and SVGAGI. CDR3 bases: TGTGCCAGCAGATTGCACCAGGACACTGAAGCTTTCTTT. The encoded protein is CASRLHQDTEAFF.

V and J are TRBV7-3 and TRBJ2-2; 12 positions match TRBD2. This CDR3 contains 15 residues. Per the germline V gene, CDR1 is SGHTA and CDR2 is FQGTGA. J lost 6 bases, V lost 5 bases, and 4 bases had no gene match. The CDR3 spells CASSPGLAGSGELFF. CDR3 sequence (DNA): TGTGCCAGCAGCCCCGGACTAGCGGGGTCCGGGGAGCTGTTTTTT.